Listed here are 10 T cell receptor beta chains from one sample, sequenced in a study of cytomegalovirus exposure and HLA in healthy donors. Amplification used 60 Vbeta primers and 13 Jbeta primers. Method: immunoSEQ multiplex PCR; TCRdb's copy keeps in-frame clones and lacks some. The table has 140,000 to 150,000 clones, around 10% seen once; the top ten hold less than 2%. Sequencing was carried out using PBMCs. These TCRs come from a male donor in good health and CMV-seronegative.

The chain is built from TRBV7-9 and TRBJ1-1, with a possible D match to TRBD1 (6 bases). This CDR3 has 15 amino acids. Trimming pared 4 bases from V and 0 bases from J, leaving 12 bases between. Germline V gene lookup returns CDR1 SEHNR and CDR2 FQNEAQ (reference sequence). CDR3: CASSYPQGMNTEAFF. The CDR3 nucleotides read TGTGCCAGCAGCTACCCCCAGGGGATGAACACTGAAGCTTTCTTT.

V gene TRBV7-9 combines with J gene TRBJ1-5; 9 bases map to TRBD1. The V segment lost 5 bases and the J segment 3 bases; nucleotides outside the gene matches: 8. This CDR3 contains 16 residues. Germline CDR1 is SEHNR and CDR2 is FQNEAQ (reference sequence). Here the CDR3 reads CASSLGRDRANQPQHF. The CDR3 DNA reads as TGTGCCAGCAGCCTAGGACGGGACAGGGCCAATCAGCCCCAGCATTTT.

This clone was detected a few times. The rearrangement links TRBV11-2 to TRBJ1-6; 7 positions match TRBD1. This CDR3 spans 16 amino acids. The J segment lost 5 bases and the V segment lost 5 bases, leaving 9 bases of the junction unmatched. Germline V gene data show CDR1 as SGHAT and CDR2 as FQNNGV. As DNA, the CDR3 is TGTGCCAGCAGCCATTGGACAGGCCTTAATAATTCACCCCTCCACTTT. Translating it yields CASSHWTGLNNSPLHF. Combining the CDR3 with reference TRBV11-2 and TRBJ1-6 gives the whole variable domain EAGVAQSPRYKIIEKRQSVAFWCNPISGHATLYWYQQILGQGPKLLIQFQNNGVVDDSQLPKDRFSAERLKGVDSTLKIQPAKLEDSAVYLCASSHWTGLNNSPLHFGNGTRLTVT.

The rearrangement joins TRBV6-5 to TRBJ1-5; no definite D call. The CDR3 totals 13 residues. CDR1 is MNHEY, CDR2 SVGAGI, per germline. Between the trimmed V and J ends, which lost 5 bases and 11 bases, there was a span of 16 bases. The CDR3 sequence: CASSRQFQETQHF. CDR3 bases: TGTGCCAGCAGTCGCCAATTTCAGGAAACCCAGCATTTT.

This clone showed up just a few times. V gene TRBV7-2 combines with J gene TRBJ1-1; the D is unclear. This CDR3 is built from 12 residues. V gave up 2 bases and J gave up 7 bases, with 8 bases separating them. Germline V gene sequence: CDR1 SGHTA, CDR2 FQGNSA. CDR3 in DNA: TGTGCCAGCAGCTTAATCCGGAGTGAAGCTTTCTTT. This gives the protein CASSLIRSEAFF.

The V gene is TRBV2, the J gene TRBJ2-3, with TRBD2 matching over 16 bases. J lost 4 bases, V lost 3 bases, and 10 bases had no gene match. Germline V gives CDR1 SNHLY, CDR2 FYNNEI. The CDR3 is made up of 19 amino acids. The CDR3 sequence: CASSDWGLAGGPGSDTQYF. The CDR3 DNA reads TGTGCCAGCAGTGATTGGGGACTAGCGGGGGGGCCGGGTTCAGATACGCAGTATTTT. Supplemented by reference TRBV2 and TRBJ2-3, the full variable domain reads EPEVTQTPSHQVTQMGQEVILRCVPISNHLYFYWYRQILGQKVEFLVSFYNNEISEKSEIFDDQFSVERPDGSNFTLKIRSTKLEDSAMYFCASSDWGLAGGPGSDTQYFGPGTRLTVL.

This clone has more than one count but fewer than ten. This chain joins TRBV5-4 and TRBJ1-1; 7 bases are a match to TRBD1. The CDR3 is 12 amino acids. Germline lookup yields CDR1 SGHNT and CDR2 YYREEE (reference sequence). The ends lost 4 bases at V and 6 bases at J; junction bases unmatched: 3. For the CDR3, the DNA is TGTGCCAGCAGCAAACAGGGGTCTGAAGCTTTCTTT. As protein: CASSKQGSEAFF.

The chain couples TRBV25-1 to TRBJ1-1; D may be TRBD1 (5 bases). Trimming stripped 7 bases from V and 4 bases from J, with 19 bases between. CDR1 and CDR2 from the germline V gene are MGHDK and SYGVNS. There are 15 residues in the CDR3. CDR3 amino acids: CASKPDQGSGTEAFF. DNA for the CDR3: TGTGCCAGCAAGCCTGATCAGGGTTCCGGCACTGAAGCTTTCTTT.

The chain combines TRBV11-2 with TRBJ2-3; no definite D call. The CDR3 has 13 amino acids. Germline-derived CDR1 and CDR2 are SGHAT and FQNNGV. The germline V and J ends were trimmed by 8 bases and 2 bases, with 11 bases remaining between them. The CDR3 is CASRDSPTDTQYF. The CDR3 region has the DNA TGTGCCAGCCGAGACTCTCCCACAGATACGCAGTATTTT.

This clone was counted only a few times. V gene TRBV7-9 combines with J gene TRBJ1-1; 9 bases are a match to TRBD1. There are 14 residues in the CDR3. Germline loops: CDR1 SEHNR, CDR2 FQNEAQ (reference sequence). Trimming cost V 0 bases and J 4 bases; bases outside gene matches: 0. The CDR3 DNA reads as TGTGCCAGCAGCTTAGCACAGGGGGCCACTGAAGCTTTCTTT. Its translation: CASSLAQGATEAFF.